Each of the 9 T cell receptor beta chains below was sequenced from the same sample in a study of shared clonotypes between healthy human individuals. Cells designated naive CD8 were CD45RO-negative and were positively selected for CCR7, with terminally differentiated effector memory CD45RA+ cells excluded. The assay was immunoSEQ multiplex PCR, and TCRdb's table has in-frame clones only and misses some. The repertoire consists of approximately 2,200,000 clones, with 93% occurring once and the leading ten covering about 1.8%. Sequenced input: naive CD8+ T cells from PBMCs. These receptors originate from a man aged 18 to 29 in good health. Some clones in this sample may be carry-over from other donors' samples.

The chain couples TRBV7-9 to TRBJ1-3; D not certain. Trimming stripped 11 bases from V and 7 bases from J, with 6 bases between. The CDR3 covers 9 residues. Germline V lookup: CDR1 SEHNR, CDR2 FQNEAQ (reference sequence). CDR3 in DNA: TGTGCCCTTGACAACACCATATATTTT. This sequence encodes CALDNTIYF.

The V and J genes are TRBV5-4 and TRBJ1-2; TRBD1 agrees at 12 bases. J lost 6 bases, V lost 7 bases, and 10 bases had no gene match. The CDR3 is made up of 15 amino acids. From germline, CDR1 is SGHNT and CDR2 YYREEE (reference sequence). CDR3 DNA sequence: TGTGCCAGCCGATCCGGGACAGGGGGCGCGAATGGCTACACCTTC. As protein: CASRSGTGGANGYTF.

The chain uses TRBV7-9 and TRBJ1-2, with D maybe TRBD1 (6 bases). This CDR3 region has 13 residues. Germline CDR1 and CDR2: SEHNR and FQNEAQ (reference sequence). V lost 1 base to trimming and J lost 6 bases, with 9 bases between them. Written as DNA, the CDR3 is TGTGCCAGCAGCTTAGGGGGGGCCCATGGCTACACCTTC. Protein product: CASSLGGAHGYTF.

The chain uses TRBV11-2 and TRBJ1-6, with TRBD1 as a possible D gene (5 bases). V dropped 1 base and J dropped 13 bases, with 11 bases sitting between them. This CDR3 contains 13 residues. CDR1 is SGHAT and CDR2 is FQNNGV in the germline V gene. CDR3: CASSLGGNMPLHF. CDR3 bases: TGTGCCAGCAGCTTAGGGGGGAACATGCCCCTCCACTTT.

The gene calls are TRBV7-2 and TRBJ1-5, with D unresolved. The V gene lost 2 bases and the J gene lost 4 bases, with 12 bases spanning the gap. Germline V gene data show CDR1 as SGHTA and CDR2 as FQGNSA. The CDR3 loop spans 15 amino acids. The CDR3 reads CASSLRGTLNQPQHF. The CDR3 DNA reads as TGTGCCAGCAGCTTAAGAGGTACGCTAAATCAGCCCCAGCATTTT.

V and J are TRBV5-4 and TRBJ2-7, with D perhaps TRBD1 (5 bases). The CDR3 length is 16 residues. Germline V CDR1 and CDR2: SGHNT, YYREEE (reference sequence). V was shortened by 0 bases and J by 2 bases, with 15 bases between the two germline ends. The CDR3 loop is CASSLGPKGQTYEQYF. The CDR3 nucleotides are TGTGCCAGCAGCTTGGGGCCCAAGGGGCAAACCTACGAGCAGTACTTC.

The J gene is TRBJ1-1, the V gene TRBV6-5; TRBD1 aligns across 11 bases. The CDR3 length is 14 residues. Trimming at V came to 6 bases and at J to 5 bases, leaving 5 bases not matched to a gene. Germline assignment: CDR1 MNHEY and CDR2 SVGAGI. CDR3 region: CASSSGDRGTEAFF. CDR3 coding DNA: TGTGCCAGCAGCTCCGGGGACAGGGGGACTGAAGCTTTCTTT.

The genes are TRBV4-1 and TRBJ1-2; 8 nucleotides agree with TRBD1. V gave up 3 bases and J gave up 7 bases; unmatched junction bases: 7. The CDR3 is 14 amino acids. Per germline, CDR1 MGHRA and CDR2 YSYEKL. CDR3 residues: CASSHTGGTAGYTF. The CDR3 DNA reads as TGCGCCAGCAGCCACACAGGGGGAACGGCTGGCTACACCTTC.

The genes are TRBV9 and TRBJ1-4, with 7 positions matching TRBD1. V trimming: 4 bases; J trimming: 3 bases; junction bases outside the gene matches: 6. This CDR3 is built from 15 residues. CDR1 and CDR2 from the germline V gene are SGDLS and YYNGEE. The DNA of the CDR3 is TGTGCCAGCAGCCTCCACAGGGGCCCTAATGAAAAACTGTTTTTT. The encoded protein is CASSLHRGPNEKLFF.